This T cell receptor (beta chain) appears in the sequencing data of a study of blood T cell repertoires in COVID-19. This CDR3 comprises 14 residues. In germline, CDR1 is MNHEY, CDR2 SVGAGI. V dropped 5 bases and J dropped 1; count of bases not matched to a gene: 1. Those enrolled, adults aged roughly 18 to 89 years, came from 25 or so US areas. In assigning cohorts, the study relied on participant-reported clinical history. Recovered participants had two consecutive negative NP/OP PCR tests, healthcare professional clearance, or symptom resolution. Measured with immunoSEQ multiplex PCR; TCRdb has only the in-frame clones, and not every one. The repertoire includes 230,000 or so clones, roughly nine tenths of them detected once, and about 2.6% sits in the top ten.

What was sequenced was PBMCs or T cells enriched from blood (not recorded which). This sequence joins TRBV6-5 and TRBJ2-2, with 7 bases matching TRBD2. The clonotype originates from a young woman who had recovered from COVID-19. The CDR3 reads CASSSGENTGELFF. The CDR3 nucleotides read TGTGCCAGCAGTAGCGGGGAGAACACCGGGGAGCTGTTTTTT.